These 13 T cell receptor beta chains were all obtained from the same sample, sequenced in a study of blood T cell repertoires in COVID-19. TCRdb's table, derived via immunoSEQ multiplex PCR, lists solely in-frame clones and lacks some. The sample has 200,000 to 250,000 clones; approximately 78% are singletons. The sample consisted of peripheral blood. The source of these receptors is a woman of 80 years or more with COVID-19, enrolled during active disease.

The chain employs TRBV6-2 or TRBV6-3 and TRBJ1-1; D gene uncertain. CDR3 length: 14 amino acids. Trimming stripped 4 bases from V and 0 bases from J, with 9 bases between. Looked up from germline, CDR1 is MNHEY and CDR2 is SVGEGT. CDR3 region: CASSSLQVNTEAFF. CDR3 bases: TGTGCCAGCAGTTCCCTCCAGGTGAACACTGAAGCTTTCTTT.

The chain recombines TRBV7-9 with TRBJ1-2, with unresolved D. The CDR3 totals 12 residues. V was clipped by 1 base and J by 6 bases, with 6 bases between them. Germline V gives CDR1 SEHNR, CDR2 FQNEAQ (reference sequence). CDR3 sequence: CASSLGSNGYTF. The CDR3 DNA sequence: TGTGCCAGCAGCTTAGGCAGTAATGGCTACACCTTC.

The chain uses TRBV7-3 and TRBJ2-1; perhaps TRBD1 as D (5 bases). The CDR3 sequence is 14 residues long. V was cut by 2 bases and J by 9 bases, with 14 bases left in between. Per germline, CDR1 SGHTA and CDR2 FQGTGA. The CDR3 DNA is TGTGCCAGCAGCTTACAGCCTGGGGCAACTGAGCAGTTCTTC. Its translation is CASSLQPGATEQFF.

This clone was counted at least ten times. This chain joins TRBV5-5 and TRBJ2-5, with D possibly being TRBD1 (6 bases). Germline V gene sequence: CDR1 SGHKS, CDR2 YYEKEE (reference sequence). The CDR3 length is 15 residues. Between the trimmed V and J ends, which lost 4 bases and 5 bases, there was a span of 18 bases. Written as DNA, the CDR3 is TGTGCCAGCAGCAGGCCTACAGGGTCGGGGGAGACCCAGTACTTC. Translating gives CASSRPTGSGETQYF.

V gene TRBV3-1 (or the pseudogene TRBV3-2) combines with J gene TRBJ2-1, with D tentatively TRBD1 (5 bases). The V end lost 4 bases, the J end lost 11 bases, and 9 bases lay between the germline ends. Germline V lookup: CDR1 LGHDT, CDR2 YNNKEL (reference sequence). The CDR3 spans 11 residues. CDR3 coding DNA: TGTGCCAGCAGCCTAGGGGATAAGCAGTTCTTC. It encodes CASSLGDKQFF.

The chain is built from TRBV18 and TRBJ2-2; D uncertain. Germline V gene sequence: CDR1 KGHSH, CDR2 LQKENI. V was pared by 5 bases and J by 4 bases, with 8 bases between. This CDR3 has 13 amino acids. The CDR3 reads CASSGLITGELFF. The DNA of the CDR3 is TGTGCCAGCTCAGGGCTGATCACCGGGGAGCTGTTTTTT.

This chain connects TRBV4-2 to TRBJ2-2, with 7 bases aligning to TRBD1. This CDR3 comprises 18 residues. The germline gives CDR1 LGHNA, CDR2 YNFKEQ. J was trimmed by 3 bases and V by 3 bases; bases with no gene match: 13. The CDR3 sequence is CASSHLTTSGGDTGELFF. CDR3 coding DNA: TGTGCCAGCAGCCACCTGACCACGTCAGGGGGAGACACCGGGGAGCTGTTTTTT.

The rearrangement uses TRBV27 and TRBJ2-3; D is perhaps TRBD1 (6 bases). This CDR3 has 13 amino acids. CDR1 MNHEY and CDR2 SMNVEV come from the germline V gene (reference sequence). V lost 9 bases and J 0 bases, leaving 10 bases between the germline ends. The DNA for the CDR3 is TGTGCCAGACTGGACAGCAGCACAGATACGCAGTATTTT. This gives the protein CARLDSSTDTQYF.

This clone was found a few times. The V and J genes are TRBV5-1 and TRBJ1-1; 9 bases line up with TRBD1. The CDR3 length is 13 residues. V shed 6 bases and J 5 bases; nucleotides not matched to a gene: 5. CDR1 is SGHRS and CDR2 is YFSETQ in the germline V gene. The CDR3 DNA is TGCGCCAGCACTGGACAGGGGAGGACTGAAGCTTTCTTT. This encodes CASTGQGRTEAFF.

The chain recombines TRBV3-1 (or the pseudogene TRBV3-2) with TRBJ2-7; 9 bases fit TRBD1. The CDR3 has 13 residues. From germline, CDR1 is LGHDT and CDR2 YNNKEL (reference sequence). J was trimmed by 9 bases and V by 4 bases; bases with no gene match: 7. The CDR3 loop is CASSPHRGQRQYF. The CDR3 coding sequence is TGTGCCAGCAGCCCCCACAGGGGGCAGAGGCAGTACTTC.

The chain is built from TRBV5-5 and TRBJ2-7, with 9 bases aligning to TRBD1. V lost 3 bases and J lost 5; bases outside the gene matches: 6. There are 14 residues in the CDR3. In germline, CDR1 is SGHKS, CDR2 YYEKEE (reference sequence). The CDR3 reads CASSWRQGGNEQYF. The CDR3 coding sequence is TGTGCCAGCAGCTGGAGACAGGGGGGAAACGAGCAGTACTTC.

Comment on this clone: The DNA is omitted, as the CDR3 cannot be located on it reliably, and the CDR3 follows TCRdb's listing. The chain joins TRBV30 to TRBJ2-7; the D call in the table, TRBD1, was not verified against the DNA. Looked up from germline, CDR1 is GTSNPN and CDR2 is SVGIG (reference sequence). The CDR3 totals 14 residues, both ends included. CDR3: CAWSGGQYFGEQYF.

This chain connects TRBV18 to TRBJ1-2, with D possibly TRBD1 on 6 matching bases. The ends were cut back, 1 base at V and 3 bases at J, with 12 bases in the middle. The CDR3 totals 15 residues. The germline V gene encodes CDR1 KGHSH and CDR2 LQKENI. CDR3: CASSPRQDPDYGYTF. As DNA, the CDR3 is TGTGCCAGCTCACCACGACAGGACCCAGACTATGGCTACACCTTC. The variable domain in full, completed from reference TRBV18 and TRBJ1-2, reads NAGVMQNPRHLVRRRGQEARLRCSPMKGHSHVYWYRQLPEEGLKFMVYLQKENIIDESGMPKERFSAEFPKEGPSILRIQQVVRGDSAAYFCASSPRQDPDYGYTFGSGTRLTVV.